Listed below are T cell receptor beta chains from one sample, sequenced in a study of shared clonotypes between healthy human individuals. The table came from immunoSEQ multiplex PCR; TCRdb's copy has only in-frame clones and leaves some out. The profile shows approximately 2,300,000 clones, 85% to 95% of them singletons. Sequenced sample: naive CD4+ T cells from PBMCs. The receptors come from a man aged 18 to 30 in good health. Some clones in this sample may be carry-over from other donors' samples. The CDR3 runs from the conserved cysteine through the conserved F or W. The order of the fields is clone size, V gene, J gene, D gene, CDR3 DNA, CDR3 protein. D genes are given only for firm matches. Not every row has a clone size; where given, it reads once, few, many or a size class.

>NA|TRBV4-3|TRBJ2-1|NA
TGCGCCAGCAGCCGAGGACAGATACTATACAATGAGCAGTTCTTC
CASSRGQILYNEQFF
>NA|TRBV7-8|TRBJ2-7|TRBD1
TGTGTCACCGGACAGGGGGACTACGAGCAGTACTTC
CVTGQGDYEQYF
>NA|TRBV28|TRBJ2-1|NA
TGTGCCAGCAGTTCGACGGGCAATGAGCAGTTCTTC
CASSSTGNEQFF
>NA|TRBV6-1|TRBJ1-5|NA
TGTGCCGGTCGAAGGGGGGACCATCAGCCCCAGCATTTT
CAGRRGDHQPQHF
>NA|TRBV5-8|TRBJ2-7|TRBD2
TGTGCCAGCAGTTTTAGCGGGGATTACTACGAGCAGTACTTC
CASSFSGDYYEQYF
>NA|TRBV14|TRBJ2-5|NA
TGTGCCAGCAGCCTCGACACAGAGACCCAGTACTTC
CASSLDTETQYF
>NA|TRBV6-1|TRBJ2-1|TRBD2
TGTGCCAGCAGTGAATTGTTGGCTAGCGGGAGACCAACCGACAATGAGCAGTTCTTC
CASSELLASGRPTDNEQFF
>NA|TRBV18|TRBJ1-2|NA
TGTGCCAGCTCTCCCAATCTTGGGAGTGGCTACACCTTC
CASSPNLGSGYTF
>NA|TRBV7-2|TRBJ1-5|NA
TGTGCCAGCAGCCTCCGGGACAACTATCAGCCCCAGCATTTT
CASSLRDNYQPQHF
>once|TRBV28|TRBJ2-2|NA
TGTGCCAGCAGTTTAATTACCGGGGAGCTGTTTTTT
CASSLITGELFF
>NA|TRBV7-9|TRBJ2-7|TRBD1
TGTGCCAGCAGCTTAGCGGGGGCCGGGACAGGGCCCCACGAGCAGTACTTC
CASSLAGAGTGPHEQYF
>NA|TRBV30|TRBJ1-5|TRBD1
TGTGCCTGGACCCCAGGAGAGACAGGGGCTGGGCAGCCCCAGCATTTT
CAWTPGETGAGQPQHF
>few|TRBV6-5|TRBJ2-7|TRBD2
TGTGCCAGCAGCCCGGGACTAGCGGAATACGAGCAGTACTTC
CASSPGLAEYEQYF
>NA|TRBV2|TRBJ2-5|TRBD2
TGTGCCAGCAGTGAAGAATCGGGAGGGGAGACCCAGTACTTC
CASSEESGGETQYF
>NA|TRBV5-1|TRBJ1-3|TRBD1
TGCGCCAGCAGCTCCGCGGGACAGGGCTCTGGAAACACCATATATTTT
CASSSAGQGSGNTIYF
>NA|TRBV6-5|TRBJ2-3|NA
TGTGCCAGCAGTTACTCGGACGGCCGCGATACGCAGTATTTT
CASSYSDGRDTQYF
>NA|TRBV6-1|TRBJ2-7|NA
TGTGCCAGCAGTGAAGGCCAGGCTCCAGGGGCGGTGCAGTACTTC
CASSEGQAPGAVQYF
>NA|TRBV7-9|TRBJ2-5|NA
TGTGCCAGCACCCCCCAGTACTTC
CASTPQYF
>NA|TRBV5-1|TRBJ2-5|TRBD1
TGCGCCAGCAGCCCCCGCCCACAGGGGGATCAAGAGACCCAGTACTTC
CASSPRPQGDQETQYF
>NA|TRBV2|TRBJ2-3|NA
TGTGCCAGCAACCGGGGTCTTCCCACCGATACGCAGTATTTT
CASNRGLPTDTQYF